This T cell receptor (beta chain) originates from a study of T cell responses to AZD1222 COVID-19 vaccine. The CDR3 has 13 amino acids. Trimming left V 6 bases short and J 5 bases short, with 13 bases between. TCRdb's table, derived via immunoSEQ multiplex PCR, lists solely in-frame clones and lacks some. The sample lists 140,000 to 150,000 clones, 91% occurring once. The TCR was taken from an adult in good health. This material consisted of peripheral blood, taken on day 0 of AZD1222 vaccination. The V and J genes are TRBV12-3 or TRBV12-4 and TRBJ1-2; D may be TRBD1 (6 bases). CDR3 sequence reads: CASSQTGRYGYTF. CDR3 in DNA: TGTGCCAGCAGCCAAACAGGGCGGTATGGCTACACCTTC.